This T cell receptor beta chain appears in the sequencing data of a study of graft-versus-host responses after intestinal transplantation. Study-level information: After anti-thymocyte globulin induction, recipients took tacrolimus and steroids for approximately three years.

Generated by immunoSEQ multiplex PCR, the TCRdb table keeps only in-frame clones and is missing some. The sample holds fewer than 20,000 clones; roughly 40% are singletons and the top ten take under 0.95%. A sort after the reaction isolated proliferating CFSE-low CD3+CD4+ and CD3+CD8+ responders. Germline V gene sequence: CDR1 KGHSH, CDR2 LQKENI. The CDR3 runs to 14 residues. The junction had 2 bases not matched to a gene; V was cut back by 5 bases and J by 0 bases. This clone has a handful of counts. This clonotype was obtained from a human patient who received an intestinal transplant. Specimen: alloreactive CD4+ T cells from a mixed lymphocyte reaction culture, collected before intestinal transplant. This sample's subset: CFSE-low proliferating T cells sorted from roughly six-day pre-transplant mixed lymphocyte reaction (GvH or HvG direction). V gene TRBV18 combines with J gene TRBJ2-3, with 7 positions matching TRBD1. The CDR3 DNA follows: TGTGCCAGCTCATGGACAGGTAGCACAGATACGCAGTATTTT. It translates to CASSWTGSTDTQYF.